This T cell receptor beta chain was found in a study of T cell responses to AZD1222 COVID-19 vaccine. Study context: Samples with a second dose at about 4 or about 12 weeks were pooled together.

In regard to this clone: Its antigen is not identified.

Method: immunoSEQ multiplex PCR; TCRdb's copy keeps in-frame clones and lacks some. The repertoire holds about 180,000 clones, with 85% to 90% as singletons. Whole-study findings and limits: The repertoires were collected only after the peak T cell response. Spike-specific TCR breadth and depth both grew after two AZD1222 doses.

This receptor was obtained from an adult in good health. This material consisted of peripheral blood, taken on day 0 of AZD1222 vaccination.

This chain's CDR3 is CASLGGSGNQPQHF. The DNA for the CDR3 is TGTGCCAGCCTAGGGGGCAGTGGCAATCAGCCCCAGCATTTT. This chain connects TRBV19 to TRBJ1-5; 7 bases match TRBD1. The CDR3 sequence is 14 residues long. J was trimmed by 2 bases and V by 9 bases; bases with no gene match: 7. Germline CDR1 LNHDA, CDR2 SQIVND (reference sequence).